The T cell receptor beta chain described here comes from a study of blood T cell repertoires in COVID-19. For the study at large: Samples of COVID-19 (acute and convalescent) were obtained from the United States, Italy and Spain. From T cells, B-cell-depleted T cells, or PBMCs came the material, which was cDNA or gDNA.

In germline, CDR1 is LGHDT, CDR2 YNNKEL (reference sequence). The CDR3 runs 14 residues. V was shortened by 4 bases and J by 6 bases, with 13 bases between the two germline ends. In the original analysis: For nucleated cells, counts were estimated from reference gene primer amplification. Libraries were prepared by immunoSEQ multiplex PCR; TCRdb keeps only in-frame clonotypes and omits some of them. V, J and clone size are taken as reported in that table, and D and trimming were inferred from the DNA itself. The table records about 110,000 clones, approximately 90% of them present only once. This chain uses TRBV3-1 (or the pseudogene TRBV3-2) with TRBJ1-5, with D possibly TRBD1 on 6 matching bases. This TCR came from a woman between 45 and 60 years old with acute or convalescent COVID-19. The sample comprised peripheral blood. In DNA, the CDR3 is TGTGCCAGCAGCCGCGGGGGCGGGGGTCAGCCCCAGCATTTT. Amino acid sequence: CASSRGGGGQPQHF.